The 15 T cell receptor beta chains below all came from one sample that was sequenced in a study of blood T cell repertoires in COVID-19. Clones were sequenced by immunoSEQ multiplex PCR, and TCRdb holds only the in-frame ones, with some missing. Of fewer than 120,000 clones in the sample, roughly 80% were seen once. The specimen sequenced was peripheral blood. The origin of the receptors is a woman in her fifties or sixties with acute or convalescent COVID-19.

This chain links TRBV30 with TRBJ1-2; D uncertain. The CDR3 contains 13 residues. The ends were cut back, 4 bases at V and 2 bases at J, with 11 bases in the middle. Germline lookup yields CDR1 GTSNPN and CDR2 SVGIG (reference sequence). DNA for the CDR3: TGTGCCTGGACGCTCACGGTGAACTATGGCTACACCTTC. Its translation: CAWTLTVNYGYTF. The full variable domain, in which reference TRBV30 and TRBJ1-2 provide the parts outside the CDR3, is SQTIHQWPATLVQPVGSPLSLECTVEGTSNPNLYWYRQAAGRGLQLLFYSVGIGQISSEVPQNLSASRPQDRQFILSSKKLLLSDSGFYLCAWTLTVNYGYTFGSGTRLTVV.

The CDR3 sequence: CASSFSGGLSDTQYF. The CDR3 DNA reads as TGCGCCAGCAGCTTTAGCGGGGGGCTCTCCGATACGCAGTATTTT. The chain has TRBV5-1 and TRBJ2-3; TRBD2 matches at 10 bases. The CDR3 is 15 amino acids. V lost 2 bases to trimming and J lost 6 bases; unmatched junction nucleotides: 6. The V gene's germline CDR1 is SGHRS and CDR2 YFSETQ.

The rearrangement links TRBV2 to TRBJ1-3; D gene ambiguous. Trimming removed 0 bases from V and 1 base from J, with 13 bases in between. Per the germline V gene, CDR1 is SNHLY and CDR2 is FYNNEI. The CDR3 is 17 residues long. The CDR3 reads CASSEALNEVSGNTIYF. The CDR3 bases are TGTGCCAGCAGTGAAGCGCTTAACGAGGTTTCTGGAAACACCATATATTTT. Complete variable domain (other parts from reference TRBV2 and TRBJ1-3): EPEVTQTPSHQVTQMGQEVILRCVPISNHLYFYWYRQILGQKVEFLVSFYNNEISEKSEIFDDQFSVERPDGSNFTLKIRSTKLEDSAMYFCASSEALNEVSGNTIYFGEGSWLTVV.

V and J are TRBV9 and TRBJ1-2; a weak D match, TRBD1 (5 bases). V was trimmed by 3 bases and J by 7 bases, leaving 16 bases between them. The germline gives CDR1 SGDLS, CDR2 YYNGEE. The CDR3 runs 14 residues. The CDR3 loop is CASSAQGVRTGYTF. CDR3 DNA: TGTGCCAGCAGCGCCCAGGGTGTCAGGACTGGCTACACCTTC.

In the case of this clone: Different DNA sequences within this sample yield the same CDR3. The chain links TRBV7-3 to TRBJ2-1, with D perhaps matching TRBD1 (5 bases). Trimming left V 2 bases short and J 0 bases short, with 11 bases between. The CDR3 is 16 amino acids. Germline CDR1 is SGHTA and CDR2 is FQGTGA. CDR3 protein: CASSLQGLSSYNEQFF. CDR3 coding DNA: TGTGCCAGCAGCTTACAGGGATTAAGCTCCTACAATGAGCAGTTCTTC. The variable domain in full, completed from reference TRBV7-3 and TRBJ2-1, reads GAGVSQTPSNKVTEKGKYVELRCDPISGHTALYWYRQSLGQGPEFLIYFQGTGAADDSGLPNDRFFAVRPEGSVSTLKIQRTERGDSAVYLCASSLQGLSSYNEQFFGPGTRLTVL.

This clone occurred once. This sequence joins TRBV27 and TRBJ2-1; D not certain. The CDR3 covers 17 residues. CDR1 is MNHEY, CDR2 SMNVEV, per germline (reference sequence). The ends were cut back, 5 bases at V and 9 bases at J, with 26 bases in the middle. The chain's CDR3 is CASSPPLRGVSFPEQFF. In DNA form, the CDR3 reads TGTGCCAGCAGTCCCCCACTCCGAGGTGTTAGTTTCCCTGAGCAGTTCTTC.

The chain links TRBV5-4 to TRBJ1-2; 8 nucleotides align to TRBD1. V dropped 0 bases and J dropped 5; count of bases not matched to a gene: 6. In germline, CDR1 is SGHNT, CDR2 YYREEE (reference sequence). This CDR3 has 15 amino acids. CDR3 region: CASSLAGGPWYGYTF. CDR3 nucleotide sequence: TGTGCCAGCAGCTTGGCAGGGGGCCCCTGGTATGGCTACACCTTC. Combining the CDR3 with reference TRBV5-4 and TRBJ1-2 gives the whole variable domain ETGVTQSPTHLIKTRGQQVTLRCSSQSGHNTVSWYQQALGQGPQFIFQYYREEENGRGNFPPRFSGLQFPNYSSELNVNALELDDSALYLCASSLAGGPWYGYTFGSGTRLTVV.

This chain's CDR3 is CASSQDSRLRGGIVAFF. DNA for the CDR3: TGCGCCAGCAGCCAAGATAGTCGTTTAAGAGGGGGAATTGTCGCTTTCTTT. The rearrangement joins TRBV4-3 to TRBJ1-1; TRBD1 might be the D (6 bases). Trimming took off 0 bases at V and 11 bases at J, with 25 bases between the two ends. This CDR3 comprises 17 residues. The germline gives CDR1 LGHNA, CDR2 YSLEER.

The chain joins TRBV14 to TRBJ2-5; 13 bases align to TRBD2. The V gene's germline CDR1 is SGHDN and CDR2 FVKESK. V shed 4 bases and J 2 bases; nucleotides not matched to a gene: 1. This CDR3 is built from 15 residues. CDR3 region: CASSPGLAGQETQYF. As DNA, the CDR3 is TGTGCCAGCAGCCCGGGACTAGCGGGGCAAGAGACCCAGTACTTC. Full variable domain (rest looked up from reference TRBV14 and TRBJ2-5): EAGVTQFPSHSVIEKGQTVTLRCDPISGHDNLYWYRRVMGKEIKFLLHFVKESKQDESGMPNNRFLAERTGGTYSTLKVQPAELEDSGVYFCASSPGLAGQETQYFGPGTRLLVL.

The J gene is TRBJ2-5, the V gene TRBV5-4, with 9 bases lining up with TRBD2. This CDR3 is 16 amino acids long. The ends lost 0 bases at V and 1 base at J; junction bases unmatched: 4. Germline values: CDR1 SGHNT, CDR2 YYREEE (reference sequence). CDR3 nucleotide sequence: TGTGCCAGCAGCTTGGATCGCGGGGGGGCCCAAGAGACCCAGTACTTC. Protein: CASSLDRGGAQETQYF.

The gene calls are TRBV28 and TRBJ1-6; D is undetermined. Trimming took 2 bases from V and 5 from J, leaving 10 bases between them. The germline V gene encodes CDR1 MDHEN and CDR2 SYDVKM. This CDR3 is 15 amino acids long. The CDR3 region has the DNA TGTGCCAGCAGTTTAGAGGCGTCCCATAATTCACCCCTCCACTTT. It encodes CASSLEASHNSPLHF.

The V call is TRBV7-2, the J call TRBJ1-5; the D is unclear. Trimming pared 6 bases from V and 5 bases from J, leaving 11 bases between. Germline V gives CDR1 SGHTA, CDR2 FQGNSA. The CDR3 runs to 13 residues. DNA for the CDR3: TGTGCCAGCAGGGAGGACGGATATCAGCCCCAGCATTTT. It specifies CASREDGYQPQHF.

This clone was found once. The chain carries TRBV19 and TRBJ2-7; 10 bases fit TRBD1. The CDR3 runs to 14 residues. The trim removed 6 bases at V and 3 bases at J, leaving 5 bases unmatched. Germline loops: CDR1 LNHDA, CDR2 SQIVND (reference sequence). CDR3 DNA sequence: TGTGCCAGTAGGGTGGACAGGGGGTTCTACGAGCAGTACTTC. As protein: CASRVDRGFYEQYF.

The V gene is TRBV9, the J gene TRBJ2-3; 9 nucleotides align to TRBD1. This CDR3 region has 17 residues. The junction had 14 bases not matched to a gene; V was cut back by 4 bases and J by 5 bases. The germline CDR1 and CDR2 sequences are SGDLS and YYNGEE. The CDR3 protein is CASSPRTTGGAGDTQYF. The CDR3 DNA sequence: TGTGCCAGCAGCCCAAGAACGACAGGGGGGGCGGGAGATACGCAGTATTTT. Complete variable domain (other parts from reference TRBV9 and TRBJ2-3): DSGVTQTPKHLITATGQRVTLRCSPRSGDLSVYWYQQSLDQGLQFLIQYYNGEERAKGNILERFSAQQFPDLHSELNLSSLELGDSALYFCASSPRTTGGAGDTQYFGPGTRLTVL.

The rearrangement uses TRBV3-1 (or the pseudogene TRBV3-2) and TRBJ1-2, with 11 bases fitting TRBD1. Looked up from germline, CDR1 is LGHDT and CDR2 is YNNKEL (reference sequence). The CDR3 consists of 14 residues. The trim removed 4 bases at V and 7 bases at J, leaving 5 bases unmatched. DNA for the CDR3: TGTGCCAGCAGCCTTGGACAGGGGGCGGGTGGCTACACCTTC. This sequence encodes CASSLGQGAGGYTF.